The sample holds a few counts of the clone carrying this T cell receptor (beta chain). Then a second PCR, running roughly 7 to 11 cycles, was carried out with a sample-barcoded 5' primer and a J-beta primer mix. TCRdb recomputed calls from the 5' RACE reads with MiXCR, one row per CDR3 protein. The sample records about 800,000 distinct CDR3 sequences, about three fifths being singletons. The data originate from a study of blood T cells in healthy people across ages. V lost 3 bases, J lost 7 bases, and 7 bases lay in between. CDR3 length: 12 amino acids. CDR1 and CDR2 (germline): LNHNV, YYDKDF (reference sequence).

The receptor comes from a man under 40 in good health. Sequencing was performed on blood. V is TRBV15 and J is TRBJ2-1, with D perhaps TRBD2 (6 bases). This CDR3 is CATSSGGNEQFF. In nucleotides, the CDR3 is TGTGCCACCAGCAGTGGGGGGAATGAGCAGTTCTTC. The variable domain in full, with the rest retrieved from reference TRBV15 and TRBJ2-1, is DAMVIQNPRYQVTQFGKPVTLSCSQTLNHNVMYWYQQKSSQAPKLLFHYYDKDFNNEADTPDNFQSRRPNTSFCFLDIRSPGLGDTAMYLCATSSGGNEQFFGPGTRLTVL.